This T cell receptor beta chain stems from a study of vaccination effects on CD4 cells after COVID-19. The data were produced by immunoSEQ multiplex PCR, yet TCRdb's version contains in-frame clones alone and is incomplete. The profile shows about 45,000 clones, roughly 65% of them singletons. Pools of viral peptides were used by the ViraFEST assay to expand antigen-specific CD4+ T cells ahead of sequencing. Upon completion of 10 days in culture, CD4+ T cells were isolated. The person was diagnosed with PCR-confirmed SARS-CoV-2 infection between March and December 2020. Half the medium was swapped for IL-2 medium on days 3 and 7. Turning to this clone: Its antigen is not identified.

The germline V and J ends were trimmed by 2 bases and 3 bases, with 10 bases remaining between them. From germline, CDR1 is KGHSH and CDR2 LQKENI. The CDR3 sequence is 14 residues long. Material: CD4+ T cells from PBMCs cultured with a peptide pool, obtained before COVID-19 vaccination. This chain joins TRBV18 and TRBJ2-5; D not resolved. The TCR was taken from a human donor who had a prior SARS-CoV-2 infection. In DNA, the CDR3 is TGTGCCAGCTCACCAGTGGGGTCTAAAGAGACCCAGTACTTC. Its translation: CASSPVGSKETQYF.